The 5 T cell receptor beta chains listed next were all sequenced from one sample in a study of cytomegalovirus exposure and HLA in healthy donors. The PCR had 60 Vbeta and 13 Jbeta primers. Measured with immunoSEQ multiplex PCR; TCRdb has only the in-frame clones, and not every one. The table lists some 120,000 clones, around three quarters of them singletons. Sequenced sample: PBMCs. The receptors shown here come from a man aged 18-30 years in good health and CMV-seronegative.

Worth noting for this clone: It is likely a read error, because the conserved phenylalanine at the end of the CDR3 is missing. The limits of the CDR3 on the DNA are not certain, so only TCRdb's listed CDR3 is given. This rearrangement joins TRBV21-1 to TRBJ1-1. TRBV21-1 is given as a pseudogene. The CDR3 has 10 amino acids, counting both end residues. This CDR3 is CASSKEGGEG.

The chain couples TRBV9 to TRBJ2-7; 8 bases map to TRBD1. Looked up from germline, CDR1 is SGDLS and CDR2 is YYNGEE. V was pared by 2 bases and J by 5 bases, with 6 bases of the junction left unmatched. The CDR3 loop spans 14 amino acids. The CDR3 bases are TGTGCCAGCAGCGTTAGATCGGACAGGGACGAGCAGTACTTC. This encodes CASSVRSDRDEQYF.

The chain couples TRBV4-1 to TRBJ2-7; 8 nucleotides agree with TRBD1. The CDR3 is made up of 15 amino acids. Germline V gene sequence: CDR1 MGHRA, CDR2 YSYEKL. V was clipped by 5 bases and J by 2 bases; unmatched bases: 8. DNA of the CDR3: TGCGCCAGCAGCTTCGGACAGGGACCCACCTACGAGCAGTACTTC. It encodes CASSFGQGPTYEQYF.

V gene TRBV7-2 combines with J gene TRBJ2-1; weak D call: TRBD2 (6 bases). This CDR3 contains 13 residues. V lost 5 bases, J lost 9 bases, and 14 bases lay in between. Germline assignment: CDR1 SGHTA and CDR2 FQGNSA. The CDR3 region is CASSHATSFEQFF. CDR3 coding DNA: TGTGCCAGCAGCCACGCCACTAGCTTTGAGCAGTTCTTC.

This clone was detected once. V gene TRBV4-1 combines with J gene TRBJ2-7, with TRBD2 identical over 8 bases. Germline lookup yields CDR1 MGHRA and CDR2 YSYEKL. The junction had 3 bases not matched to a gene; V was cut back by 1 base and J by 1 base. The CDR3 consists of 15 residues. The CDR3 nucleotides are TGCGCCAGCAGCCAAGCACCGGGAGGGTCCTACGAGCAGTACTTC. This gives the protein CASSQAPGGSYEQYF.